These 4 T cell receptor beta chains were all obtained from the same sample, sequenced in a study of early T cells in non-severe SARS-CoV-2 infection. TCRdb ran MiXCR on the 5' RACE reads and lists one entry per CDR3 protein. The top ten clones hold 1.4% of a sample with 50,000 to 60,000 distinct CDR3 sequences, 9.5% to 15% of them seen once. The sample comprised whole blood. The receptors were gathered from an adult who was a healthcare worker with PCR-confirmed SARS-CoV-2 infection or an uninfected control (not recorded which).

The chain uses TRBV12-3 or TRBV12-4 and TRBJ2-7; 9 bases map to TRBD2. This CDR3 has 17 residues. The ends lost 0 bases at V and 0 bases at J; junction bases unmatched: 6. The CDR3 DNA reads as TGTGCCAGCAGTTTAGCGCGGGGGGGCACTTTCTCCTACGAGCAGTACTTC. Translated: CASSLARGGTFSYEQYF.

This chain links TRBV20-1 with TRBJ1-2; D gene unclear. Trimming cost V 1 base and J 8 bases, with 8 bases left between them. The CDR3 sequence is 11 residues long. Germline CDR1 DFQATT, CDR2 SNEGSKA (reference sequence). The CDR3 protein is CSARGHQGYTF. The CDR3 DNA follows: TGCAGTGCTAGAGGGCACCAGGGCTACACCTTC.

This clonotype was seen a handful of times. V gene TRBV29-1 combines with J gene TRBJ2-3, with D possibly being TRBD1 or TRBD2 (5 bases each). Germline CDR1 reads SQVTM; CDR2 reads ANQGSEA. The CDR3 contains 13 residues. The V end was cut by 4 bases, the J end by 1 base, with 9 bases between. The CDR3 DNA reads TGCAGCGTTGGCAGGGACCGCACAGATACGCAGTATTTT. Protein product: CSVGRDRTDTQYF.

This clonotype was found a few times. This sequence joins TRBV24-1 and TRBJ2-1, with 7 positions matching TRBD2. The germline V gene encodes CDR1 KGHDR and CDR2 SFDVKD. Germline trimming cut 7 bases from V and 8 bases from J; bases unmatched to any gene: 7. The CDR3 contains 13 residues. CDR3 region: CATSGGTRDEQFF. CDR3 sequence (DNA): TGTGCCACCAGCGGGGGGACCAGGGATGAGCAGTTCTTC.